The TCR beta chain described here comes from a study of T cell repertoires in cytomegalovirus infection. Study-level background: It can be stated that public TCR beta signatures indicated CMV infection as well as a matching HLA type.

General study findings and limits: Ex vivo responses were dominated by HLA-C-restricted CMV-specific TCR beta clonotypes. Identification of carriers of CMV plus the relevant HLA was achieved through cumulative public TCR beta family frequency.

TCRdb analysed the reads with MiXCR anew, one entry per CDR3 protein. Of 830,000 or so distinct CDR3 sequences listed, 30% to 35% are singletons. Notes on this clonotype: Antigen: not known. A junction boundary mismatches the germline segment, possibly from a read error.

The CDR3 has 15 amino acids. CDR1 is MNHEY and CDR2 is SMNVEV in the germline V gene (reference sequence). The chain recombines TRBV27 with TRBJ1-4; D gene ambiguous. Sequencing was performed on cultured CD8+ T cells from PBMCs, taken from culture after CMV antigen stimulation. The TCR originated in a human donor in good health (CMV status not recorded). Some clones in this sample may be carry-over from other donors' samples. The CDR3, as DNA: TGTACCAGCAGTCCAAGTAGCGGGATTCGTGAAAAACTGTTTTTT. It codes for CTSSPSSGIREKLFF. The variable domain in full, completed from reference TRBV27 and TRBJ1-4, reads EAQVTQNPRYLITVTGKKLTVTCSQNMNHEYMSWYRQDPGLGLRQIYYSMNVEVTDKGDVPEGYKVSRKEKRNFPLILESPSPNQTSLYFCTSSPSSGIREKLFFGSGTQLSVL.